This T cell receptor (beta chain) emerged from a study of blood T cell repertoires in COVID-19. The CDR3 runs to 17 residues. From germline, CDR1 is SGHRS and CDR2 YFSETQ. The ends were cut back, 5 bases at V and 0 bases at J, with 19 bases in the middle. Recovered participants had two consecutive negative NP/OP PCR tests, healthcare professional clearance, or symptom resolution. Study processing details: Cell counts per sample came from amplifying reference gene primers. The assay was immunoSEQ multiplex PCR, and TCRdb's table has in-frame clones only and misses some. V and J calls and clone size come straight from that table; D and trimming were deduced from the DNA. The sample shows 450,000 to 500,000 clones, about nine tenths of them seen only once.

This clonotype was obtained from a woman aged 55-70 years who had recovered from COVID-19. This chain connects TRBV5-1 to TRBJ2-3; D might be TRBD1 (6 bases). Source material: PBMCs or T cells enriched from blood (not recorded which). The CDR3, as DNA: TGCGCCAGCAGTGTAGGACAGATTTTTTCTAGCACAGATACGCAGTATTTT. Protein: CASSVGQIFSSTDTQYF. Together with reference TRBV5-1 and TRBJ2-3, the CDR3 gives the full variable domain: KAGVTQTPRYLIKTRGQQVTLSCSPISGHRSVSWYQQTPGQGLQFLFEYFSETQRNKGNFPGRFSGRQFSNSRSEMNVSTLELGDSALYLCASSVGQIFSSTDTQYFGPGTRLTVL.